Each of the 14 T cell receptor beta chains below was sequenced from the same sample in a study of blood T cells in healthy people across ages. It was with a sample-barcoded 5' primer and a J-beta primer mix that a second PCR of roughly 6 to 12 cycles was run. MiXCR was run by TCRdb on the 5' RACE reads, yielding one entry per CDR3 protein. The sample lists 710,000 or so distinct CDR3 sequences, roughly 20% occurring once. Material for sequencing was blood. These receptors all stem from a man aged 70-80 years in good health.

The V gene is TRBV12-3 or TRBV12-4, the J gene TRBJ2-1; 8 nucleotides align to TRBD1. With the DNA end fitting TRBJ2-5 better, the J assignment may be wrong. This CDR3 is 16 amino acids long. The CDR3 here is CASSPPGTGPQETQYF. The CDR3 DNA reads TGTGCCAGCAGCCCCCCCGGGACAGGCCCTCAAGAGACCCAGTACTTC.

This chain joins TRBV21-1 and TRBJ2-1; the table's D call of TRBD2 was not tested on the DNA. TRBV21-1 is a pseudogene segment. The CDR3 loop spans 16 amino acids. This chain's CDR3 is CASSQATSGCYNEQFF. The CDR3 nucleotides read TGTGCCAGCAGCCAGGCGACTAGCGGGTGTTACAATGAGCAGTTCTTC.

In its sample, this clonotype was seen a few times. This CDR3 is CASSSGQGWEKLFF. CDR3 bases: TGTGCCAGCAGTTCCGGACAGGGTTGGGAAAAACTGTTTTTT. V gene TRBV12-3 or TRBV12-4 combines with J gene TRBJ1-4; 8 bases line up with TRBD1. The V and J ends lost 4 bases and 8 bases, in that order; junction bases with no gene match: 6. The CDR3 is made up of 14 amino acids.

The rearrangement links TRBV11-3 to TRBJ2-5, with TRBD2 matching over 9 bases. The DNA matches TRBJ2-1 better at its end, which makes the J call doubtful. Germline values: CDR1 SGHNT, CDR2 YENEEA. The CDR3 runs to 15 residues. CDR3 residues: CASSFLAGVDNEQFF. CDR3 DNA sequence: TGTGCCAGCAGCTTCTTAGCGGGAGTGGACAATGAGCAGTTCTTC.

The table lists this clonotype with many counts. V and J are TRBV12-3 or TRBV12-4 and TRBJ2-1, with 9 bases identical to TRBD2. The J segment lost 3 bases and the V segment lost 6 bases, leaving 3 bases of the junction unmatched. This CDR3 comprises 14 residues. The CDR3 reads CASSHSGSYNEQFF. The CDR3 bases are TGTGCCAGCAGCCATAGCGGGAGCTACAATGAGCAGTTCTTC.

The J gene is TRBJ2-1, the V gene TRBV29-1; no definite D call. Deletions cut 0 bases from V and 8 bases from J, with 8 bases between. This CDR3 has 12 amino acids. Germline CDR1 and CDR2: SQVTM and ANQGSEA. The CDR3 nucleotides read TGCAGCGTTGAAGAGGAGTTCTATGAGCAGTTCTTC. It yields the protein CSVEEEFYEQFF.

This clonotype was found a few times. J is TRBJ2-3 and V is TRBV11-2; tentative D call: TRBD2 (6 bases). With 1 base removed from V and 8 bases from J, the gap between germline ends came to 16 bases. The germline V gene encodes CDR1 SGHAT and CDR2 FQNNGV. CDR3 length: 15 residues. The CDR3 loop reads CASSLVGGAGGTQYF. The CDR3 DNA reads as TGTGCCAGCAGCTTAGTAGGAGGGGCCGGGGGTACGCAGTATTTT.

The chain uses TRBV5-6 and TRBJ2-3; D perhaps matches TRBD1 (6 bases). The V gene's germline CDR1 is SGHDT and CDR2 YYEEEE. The CDR3 loop spans 14 amino acids. The V and J ends lost 2 bases and 10 bases respectively, with 17 bases between them. The CDR3 here is CASSLVGHPGSQYF. CDR3 DNA: TGTGCCAGCAGCTTAGTGGGACATCCAGGTTCGCAGTATTTT.

In this sample, this clonotype turned up many times. V is TRBV5-6 and J is TRBJ2-3; D call uncertain. Trimming took 1 base from V and 2 from J, leaving 11 bases between them. This CDR3 is built from 15 residues. CDR1 is SGHDT, CDR2 YYEEEE, per germline. The CDR3 nucleotides read TGTGCCAGCAGCTTGAGGCTCACGTACACAGATACGCAGTATTTT. It translates to CASSLRLTYTDTQYF.

At least ten counts were recorded for this clonotype. This sequence joins TRBV6-1 and TRBJ2-1; 12 positions match TRBD1. Germline lookup yields CDR1 MNHNS and CDR2 SASEGT. The CDR3 sequence is 15 residues long. V lost 6 bases to trimming and J lost 8 bases; unmatched junction nucleotides: 8. The CDR3 here is CASRYTGQGAYEQFF. In DNA, the CDR3 is TGTGCCAGCAGGTATACGGGACAGGGGGCCTATGAGCAGTTCTTC.

This chain connects TRBV11-2 to TRBJ2-1, with D perhaps assigned TRBD1 or TRBD2 (6 bases each). CDR1 is SGHAT, CDR2 FQNNGV, per germline. The CDR3 contains 15 residues. V lost 4 bases and J lost 4, with 14 bases in between. CDR3 region: CASSSAGQVYNEQFF. CDR3 in DNA: TGTGCCAGCAGCTCCGCGGGACAAGTATACAATGAGCAGTTCTTC.

The chain links TRBV12-3 or TRBV12-4 to TRBJ2-3; D not resolved. The CDR3 consists of 12 residues. With 6 bases removed from V and 8 bases from J, the gap between germline ends came to 12 bases. CDR3 nucleotides: TGTGCCAGCAGCCCTCCTTTGGCTACGCAGTATTTT. This translates into CASSPPLATQYF.

This clonotype was observed a few times. The chain uses TRBV6-6 and TRBJ2-4, with a weak D call TRBD1 (6 bases). The ends were cut back, 4 bases at V and 1 base at J, with 11 bases in the middle. Germline CDR1 is MNHNY and CDR2 is SVGAGI (reference sequence). The CDR3 consists of 15 residues. The CDR3 region has the DNA TGTGCCAGCAGTTCTGGGGGCACCGCCAAAAACATTCAGTACTTC. Protein product: CASSSGGTAKNIQYF.

The chain has TRBV28 and TRBJ2-7; 8 nucleotides agree with TRBD1. V was pared by 7 bases and J by 3 bases, with 8 bases of the junction left unmatched. The CDR3 runs 14 residues. From germline, CDR1 is MDHEN and CDR2 SYDVKM. This CDR3 is CASNPTGDLYEQYF. The CDR3 DNA is TGTGCCAGCAACCCGACAGGGGATCTCTACGAGCAGTACTTC.